The rows below give T cell receptor beta chains drawn from one sample of a study of identical twins. Each CDR3 protein gets one entry after TCRdb re-called the 5' RACE reads with MiXCR. The sample includes around 250,000 distinct CDR3 sequences, roughly 12% of them seen just once. These same records also appear under a second study, on yellow fever vaccine responses in identical twins.

The sequencing sample was made of memory (CD45RO+) T cells sorted from blood. These receptors were obtained from a young woman in good health. Each CDR3 is given with its conserved first and last residue. The D gene is left open where the match is weak. Size values are once, few and many counts, or a class for expanded clones, and some rows have none.

j_gene | abundance | len | d_gene | v_gene | CDR3aa | CDR3nt
TRBJ1-1 | - | 16 | - | TRBV12-3/TRBV12-4 | CASRTRQPTMNTEAFF | TGTGCCAGCAGAACCAGACAGCCCACCATGAACACTGAAGCTTTCTTT
TRBJ2-1 | many | 14 | TRBD2 | TRBV6-2/TRBV6-3 | CASRPAGDVNEQFF | TGTGCCAGCAGGCCAGCGGGGGACGTAAATGAGCAGTTCTTC
TRBJ1-1 | - | 14 | - | TRBV10-3 | CAISEPSGGRAGLF | TGTGCCATCAGTGAGCCCTCCGGGGGTCGGGCGGGTCTCTTT
TRBJ2-7 | few | 13 | TRBD2 | TRBV6-1 | CASRGGGSYEQYF | TGTGCCAGCAGGGGCGGGGGGTCCTACGAGCAGTACTTC
TRBJ1-6 | - | 15 | - | TRBV7-9 | CASSLEGGIDSPLHF | TGTGCCAGCAGCTTAGAAGGTGGGATCGATTCACCCCTCCACTTT
TRBJ2-7 | - | 15 | TRBD2 | TRBV9 | CASSVGLAETYEQYF | TGTGCCAGCAGCGTAGGACTAGCGGAGACCTACGAGCAGTACTTC
TRBJ1-3 | few | 16 | - | TRBV27 | CASSLSPRLSGNTIYF | TGTGCCAGCAGTTTATCACCCCGGCTCTCTGGAAACACCATATATTTT
TRBJ2-1 | few | 14 | - | TRBV7-2 | CASNIYGQYNEQFF | TGTGCCAGCAATATCTACGGCCAATACAATGAGCAGTTCTTC
TRBJ2-7 | many | 15 | - | TRBV27 | CASSLSSRSSYEQYF | TGTGCCAGCAGTTTATCGTCGCGGAGCTCCTACGAGCAGTACTTC
TRBJ2-4 | - | 15 | TRBD1 | TRBV27 | CASSGTGVAKNIQYF | TGTGCCAGCAGCGGGACAGGGGTAGCCAAAAACATTCAGTACTTC
TRBJ2-1 | - | 14 | - | TRBV2 | CASSGGRQTNEQFF | TGTGCCAGCAGTGGGGGACGCCAAACAAATGAGCAGTTCTTC
TRBJ1-2 | many | 13 | - | TRBV11-2 | CAISGSVNYGYTF | TGTGCCATTTCGGGGTCCGTTAACTATGGCTACACCTTC
TRBJ2-7 | - | 15 | TRBD1 | TRBV5-1 | CASSSPGTGGREQYF | TGCGCCAGCAGCTCCCCCGGGACAGGGGGTCGCGAGCAGTACTTC
TRBJ1-2 | few | 15 | - | TRBV3-1 | CASSQEAQINYGYTF | TGTGCCAGCAGCCAAGAGGCACAGATTAACTATGGCTACACCTTC
TRBJ2-3 | - | 15 | - | TRBV2 | CASSAGSEVPDTQYF | TGTGCCAGCAGTGCCGGGTCGGAGGTTCCAGATACGCAGTATTTT
TRBJ2-1 | few | 16 | - | TRBV11-2 | CASSLVKGSSYNEQFF | TGTGCCAGCAGCTTAGTAAAGGGTAGCTCCTACAATGAGCAGTTCTTC
TRBJ2-7 | many | 13 | - | TRBV13 | CASSLYVSYEQYF | TGTGCCAGCAGCTTATATGTCTCCTACGAGCAGTACTTC
TRBJ2-1 | - | 15 | - | TRBV7-2 | CASSWKTGSYNEQFF | TGTGCCAGCAGCTGGAAAACAGGCTCCTACAATGAGCAGTTCTTC
TRBJ2-3 | many | 15 | - | TRBV12-3/TRBV12-4 | CASSFRRDFVDTQYF | TGTGCCAGCAGTTTTCGGAGAGATTTTGTTGATACGCAGTATTTT
TRBJ2-5 | many | 14 | - | TRBV5-1 | CASSSPTREETQYF | TGCGCCAGCAGCTCCCCGACGCGAGAAGAGACCCAGTACTTC
TRBJ2-5 | many | 12 | TRBD2 | TRBV28 | CASSEFRRGYYF | TGTGCCAGCAGTGAATTCAGGCGGGGGTACTACTTC
TRBJ1-1 | - | 13 | - | TRBV20-1 | CSARGYLNTEAFF | TGCAGTGCTAGAGGATATCTGAACACTGAAGCTTTCTTT
TRBJ2-2 | many | 15 | - | TRBV5-1 | CASSGTTGNTGELFF | TGCGCCAGCAGTGGGACGACTGGGAACACCGGGGAGCTGTTTTTT
TRBJ2-7 | - | 14 | - | TRBV11-2 | CASSLTDSFYEQYF | TGTGCCAGCAGCTTAACCGACAGCTTCTACGAGCAGTACTTC
TRBJ2-5 | few | 14 | TRBD2 | TRBV6-2/TRBV6-3 | CASSRAGGPETQYF | TGTGCCAGCAGTCGAGCGGGAGGGCCAGAGACCCAGTACTTC
TRBJ2-6 | - | 17 | - | TRBV5-1 | CASSAGGGNSGANVLTF | TGCGCCAGCAGCGCTGGAGGGGGGAATTCTGGGGCCAACGTCCTGACTTTC
TRBJ2-1 | - | 12 | - | TRBV20-1 | CSAILGGNEQFF | TGCAGTGCTATATTAGGGGGTAATGAGCAGTTCTTC
TRBJ2-5 | - | 14 | - | TRBV5-6 | CASSLGGVKETQYF | TGTGCCAGCAGCCTTGGCGGGGTGAAGGAGACCCAGTACTTC
TRBJ2-7 | few | 14 | TRBD2 | TRBV6-2/TRBV6-3 | CASSWGGPGGEQYF | TGTGCCAGCAGCTGGGGGGGTCCCGGAGGCGAGCAGTACTTC
TRBJ2-7 | many | 15 | TRBD1 | TRBV24-1 | CATSDAGTGAYEQYF | TGTGCCACCAGTGATGCCGGGACAGGAGCCTACGAGCAGTACTTC
TRBJ2-5 | - | 14 | - | TRBV21-1 | CANNGTALSGTQYF | TGTGCCAACAATGGGACAGCCCTCTCGGGGACCCAGTACTTC
TRBJ2-3 | - | 16 | TRBD2 | TRBV5-5 | CASSPAGGLNTDTQYF | TGTGCCAGCAGCCCAGCGGGGGGGCTTAACACAGATACGCAGTATTTT
TRBJ2-5 | - | 16 | TRBD2 | TRBV15 | CATSRFSGAAGETQYF | TGTGCCACCAGCAGATTCAGCGGGGCAGCGGGAGAGACCCAGTACTTC
TRBJ1-1 | few | 15 | TRBD1 | TRBV5-1 | CASSLTTDRGTEAFF | TGCGCCAGCAGCCTGACTACGGACAGGGGCACTGAAGCTTTCTTT
TRBJ1-4 | - | 15 | - | TRBV5-6 | CASREGTRGSEKLFF | TGTGCCAGCAGGGAAGGGACCCGAGGCTCGGAAAAACTGTTTTTT
TRBJ2-3 | many | 12 | - | TRBV6-2/TRBV6-3 | CASTSSADTQYF | TGTGCCAGCACGTCTAGCGCAGATACGCAGTATTTT
TRBJ2-3 | few | 15 | - | TRBV5-1 | CASSLRGGQTDTQYF | TGCGCCAGCAGCTTGAGGGGGGGCCAGACAGATACGCAGTATTTT
TRBJ2-1 | few | 23 | TRBD1 | TRBV28 | CASSLHFYDFRVAGQGTSNEQFF | TGTGCCAGCAGTTTACATTTTTATGATTTTCGGGTGGCGGGACAGGGTACCTCCAATGAGCAGTTCTTC
TRBJ2-4 | - | 13 | - | TRBV19 | CASRGGFKNIQYF | TGTGCCAGTAGAGGGGGATTCAAAAACATTCAGTACTTC
TRBJ2-5 | - | 12 | - | TRBV29-1 | CSGFGAQETQYF | TGCAGCGGATTCGGGGCCCAAGAGACCCAGTACTTC